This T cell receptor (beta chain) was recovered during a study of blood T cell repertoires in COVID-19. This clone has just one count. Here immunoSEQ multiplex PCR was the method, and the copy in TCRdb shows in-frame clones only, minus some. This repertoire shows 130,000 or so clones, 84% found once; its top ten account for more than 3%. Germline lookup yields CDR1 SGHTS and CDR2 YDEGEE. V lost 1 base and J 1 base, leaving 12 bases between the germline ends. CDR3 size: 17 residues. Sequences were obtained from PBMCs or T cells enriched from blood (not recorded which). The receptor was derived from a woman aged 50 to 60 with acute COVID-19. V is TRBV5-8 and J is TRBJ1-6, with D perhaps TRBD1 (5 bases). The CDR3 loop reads CASSLLGHGSYNSPLHF. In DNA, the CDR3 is TGTGCCAGCAGCTTGTTGGGGCACGGATCCTATAATTCACCCCTCCACTTT.